This T cell receptor beta chain stems from a study of spatial heterogeneity in lung cancer. Study at large: Raw reads contained each unique TCR and UMI combination more than ten times on average.

General study points: Mutation tallies in tumors tracked expanded intratumoral alpha and beta TCR counts.

TCRdb reprocessed the 5' RACE reads via MiXCR and lists one record per CDR3 protein. The data show 15,000 or so distinct CDR3 sequences, with approximately 4.5% seen just once and 18% held by the top ten. This clonotype was found many times. Its antigen is still unknown. This beta chain is a stray sequence in a library constructed for alpha chains; its clone size is not meaningful. Time point denoted: sample taken at primary tumor resection. The material was lung tumor tissue, obtained at surgery. The sequence was obtained from a female donor with early-stage non-small cell lung cancer.

CDR3 region: CASSQEWDRDYNEQFF. DNA of the CDR3: TGTGCCAGCAGCCAAGAATGGGACAGGGACTACAATGAGCAGTTCTTC. This rearrangement joins TRBV3-1 to TRBJ2-1; 9 bases agree with TRBD1. The germline CDR1 and CDR2 sequences are LGHDT and YNNKEL (reference sequence). J gave up 3 bases and V 0 bases, and 3 bases lay outside the gene matches. The CDR3 consists of 16 residues.